Below are 30 T cell receptor beta chains sequenced from a single sample in a study of shared clonotypes between healthy human individuals. The assay was immunoSEQ multiplex PCR, and TCRdb's table has in-frame clones only and misses some. The sample lists around 2.5 million clones, approximately 94% occurring once. The sample was naive CD4+ T cells from PBMCs. The subset is: CD45RA+ positively selected. Receptors originate from a man aged 18 to 30 in good health. Some clones in this sample may be carry-over from other donors' samples.

The CDR3 DNA follows: TGTGCCAGCAGCTCCCTTGGGCCTGGGGCCAACGTCCTGACTTTC. It codes for CASSSLGPGANVLTF. The V gene is TRBV11-1, the J gene TRBJ2-6; D is ambiguous. Germline-derived CDR1 and CDR2 are SGHAT and FQDESV (reference sequence). Trimming took off 4 bases at V and 2 bases at J, with 9 bases between the two ends. The CDR3 runs to 15 residues.

This clone was observed a handful of times. The chain combines TRBV2 with TRBJ2-2, with D uncertain. The CDR3 loop spans 16 amino acids. Trimming removed 1 base at V and 5 bases at J, with 14 bases between. Germline assignment: CDR1 SNHLY and CDR2 FYNNEI. CDR3 amino acids: CASSEGPRKGTGELFF. The CDR3 region has the DNA TGTGCCAGCAGTGAAGGCCCGAGAAAGGGTACCGGGGAGCTGTTTTTT. The full variable domain, completed using reference TRBV2 and TRBJ2-2, is EPEVTQTPSHQVTQMGQEVILRCVPISNHLYFYWYRQILGQKVEFLVSFYNNEISEKSEIFDDQFSVERPDGSNFTLKIRSTKLEDSAMYFCASSEGPRKGTGELFFGEGSRLTVL.

V and J are TRBV2 and TRBJ1-3; D is ambiguous. V was pared by 8 bases and J by 0 bases, with 11 bases between. The CDR3 totals 14 residues. Germline lookup yields CDR1 SNHLY and CDR2 FYNNEI. The CDR3: CASHRESSGNTIYF. The CDR3, as DNA: TGTGCCAGCCATAGGGAGAGCTCTGGAAACACCATATATTTT.

This chain joins TRBV5-1 and TRBJ1-1; D may be TRBD1 (5 bases). The V end was cut by 0 bases, the J end by 3 bases, with 12 bases between. Germline V gene lookup returns CDR1 SGHRS and CDR2 YFSETQ. This CDR3 spans 15 amino acids. CDR3 coding DNA: TGCGCCAGCAGCTTGGACCCGGGGGAGTACACTGAAGCTTTCTTT. Amino acid sequence: CASSLDPGEYTEAFF.

The V call is TRBV2, the J call TRBJ1-3, with TRBD1 matching over 8 bases. The CDR3 totals 14 residues. Trimming at V came to 10 bases and at J to 0 bases, leaving 5 bases not matched to a gene. The germline CDR1 and CDR2 sequences are SNHLY and FYNNEI. The CDR3, as DNA: TGTGCCATAGGACAGGGTTACTCTGGAAACACCATATATTTT. It is translated as CAIGQGYSGNTIYF.

This clone appeared a single time. The chain uses TRBV27 and TRBJ2-1; D unclear. CDR1 MNHEY and CDR2 SMNVEV come from the germline V gene (reference sequence). The V end was cut by 2 bases, the J end by 0 bases, with 14 bases between. The CDR3 consists of 17 residues. CDR3 in amino acids: CASSLDGPISSYNEQFF. The CDR3 DNA sequence: TGTGCCAGCAGTTTAGACGGACCAATTAGCTCCTACAATGAGCAGTTCTTC.

The chain links TRBV7-2 to TRBJ2-1; D possibly corresponds to TRBD2 (6 bases). Germline CDR1 is SGHTA and CDR2 is FQGNSA. CDR3 length equals 18 residues. With 4 bases removed from V and 4 bases from J, the gap between germline ends came to 23 bases. CDR3 in DNA: TGTGCCAGCAGCTCAGGCCGCGGGACCGCGACCCTTTACAATGAGCAGTTCTTC. This translates into CASSSGRGTATLYNEQFF.

As concerns this clone: Other nucleotide sequences from this sample produce the same CDR3. The gene calls are TRBV2 and TRBJ2-2; TRBD2 might be the D (5 bases). The CDR3 runs to 12 residues. In germline, CDR1 is SNHLY, CDR2 FYNNEI. The V end was cut by 4 bases, the J end by 6 bases, with 6 bases between. The CDR3 DNA is TGTGCCAGCAGTGTGGGAGCCGGGGAGCTGTTTTTT. Encoded protein: CASSVGAGELFF.

CDR3 in DNA: TGTGCCAGTAGTATGTGGGGATTTAACTATGGCTACACCTTC. This codes for CASSMWGFNYGYTF. The V call is TRBV19, the J call TRBJ1-2, with D uncertain. CDR1 is LNHDA and CDR2 is SQIVND in the germline V gene (reference sequence). V lost 3 bases to trimming and J lost 1 base, with 9 bases between them. The CDR3 is made up of 14 amino acids.

In regard to this clone: Different DNA sequences within this sample yield the same CDR3. The chain recombines TRBV27 with TRBJ2-7; D not resolved. V was pared by 2 bases and J by 2 bases, with 7 bases between. This CDR3 spans 13 amino acids. Germline V gene lookup returns CDR1 MNHEY and CDR2 SMNVEV (reference sequence). The CDR3 DNA reads as TGTGCCAGCAGTTTACGGCGGACCTACGAGCAGTACTTC. Translated: CASSLRRTYEQYF.

This clone was recorded once. Distinct nucleotide sequences in the sample also encode this CDR3. V is TRBV28 and J is TRBJ2-7, with TRBD2 matching 8 bases. V was pared by 5 bases and J by 2 bases, with 2 bases of the junction left unmatched. Germline V gene lookup returns CDR1 MDHEN and CDR2 SYDVKM. This CDR3 region has 13 residues. The CDR3: CASSRTSTYEQYF. The CDR3 region has the DNA TGTGCCAGCAGTCGGACTAGCACCTACGAGCAGTACTTC.

With regard to this clone: The sample holds other DNA sequences that translate to the same CDR3. The chain has TRBV2 and TRBJ1-5, with 8 bases fitting TRBD1. After removal of 8 bases from V and 6 bases from J, the junction contained 3 bases not matched to a gene. The CDR3 is 12 amino acids. Germline V gene data show CDR1 as SNHLY and CDR2 as FYNNEI. The CDR3 protein is CASSGGGQPQHF. The DNA of the CDR3 is TGTGCCAGCTCAGGGGGCGGTCAGCCCCAGCATTTT.

The chain uses TRBV5-1 and TRBJ2-4, with D possibly matching TRBD2 (5 bases). V shed 0 bases and J shed 3 bases, with 7 bases lying between them. The V gene's germline CDR1 is SGHRS and CDR2 YFSETQ. The CDR3 sequence is 14 residues long. CDR3 residues: CASSLAGNKNIQYF. The CDR3 DNA reads as TGCGCCAGCAGCTTGGCCGGGAACAAAAACATTCAGTACTTC.

The gene calls are TRBV5-1 and TRBJ2-3; 7 nucleotides agree with TRBD1. V lost 0 bases to trimming and J lost 0 bases; unmatched junction nucleotides: 4. The germline V gene encodes CDR1 SGHRS and CDR2 YFSETQ. This CDR3 region has 16 residues. The CDR3 bases are TGCGCCAGCAGCTTGGGGGGGACAGAAAGCACAGATACGCAGTATTTT. Residues: CASSLGGTESTDTQYF.

The chain carries TRBV6-4 and TRBJ2-7; possibly TRBD1 for D (5 bases). The CDR3 spans 11 residues. The germline V gene has CDR1 MRHNA and CDR2 SNTAGT. V dropped 7 bases and J dropped 6 bases, with 10 bases sitting between them. The CDR3 nucleotides read TGTGCCAGCACTGCAGGGTGCGAGCAGTACTTC. It specifies CASTAGCEQYF.

The chain carries TRBV28 and TRBJ1-2; 9 nucleotides align to TRBD1. Trimming at V came to 4 bases and at J to 8 bases, leaving 8 bases not matched to a gene. This CDR3 contains 14 residues. Looked up from germline, CDR1 is MDHEN and CDR2 is SYDVKM. CDR3 in amino acids: CASSSGQGSRGYTF. The CDR3 DNA sequence: TGTGCCAGCAGTTCGGGACAGGGATCTAGGGGCTACACCTTC.

The rearrangement joins TRBV5-1 to TRBJ2-7; 7 nucleotides agree with TRBD1. Germline V gene data show CDR1 as SGHRS and CDR2 as YFSETQ. V dropped 4 bases and J dropped 0; count of bases not matched to a gene: 4. This CDR3 has 14 amino acids. Written as DNA, the CDR3 is TGCGCCAGCAGCACGACAGGGAACTCCTACGAGCAGTACTTC. This encodes CASSTTGNSYEQYF.

V usage is TRBV7-8 and J usage is TRBJ2-7; 7 positions match TRBD1. The CDR3 covers 15 residues. The germline gives CDR1 SGHVS, CDR2 FQNEAQ. The J segment lost 2 bases and the V segment lost 5 bases, leaving 9 bases of the junction unmatched. The CDR3 DNA sequence: TGTGCCAGCAGCCTTACCGGGACAGCTCCCTACGAGCAGTACTTC. Residues: CASSLTGTAPYEQYF.

Here the CDR3 DNA reads TGTGCCAGTAGTGAACCTGGATCCATCTACAATGAGCAGTTCTTC. This codes for CASSEPGSIYNEQFF. V and J are TRBV19 and TRBJ2-1; D remains ambiguous. The germline CDR1 and CDR2 sequences are LNHDA and SQIVND (reference sequence). Between the trimmed V and J ends, which lost 5 bases and 3 bases, there was a span of 14 bases. The CDR3 spans 15 residues.

The chain recombines TRBV18 with TRBJ2-7, with D possibly being TRBD2 (5 bases). Trimming removed 5 bases at V and 1 base at J, with 9 bases between. This CDR3 is built from 13 residues. Germline V gene sequence: CDR1 KGHSH, CDR2 LQKENI. In nucleotides, the CDR3 is TGTGCCAGCTCAGGGAGTATGTCCTACGAGCAGTACTTC. Translation: CASSGSMSYEQYF.

The rearrangement uses TRBV27 and TRBJ2-7; D gene unclear. The CDR3 length is 12 residues. V was shortened by 1 base and J by 4 bases, with 5 bases between the two germline ends. CDR1 MNHEY and CDR2 SMNVEV come from the germline V gene (reference sequence). The CDR3 loop is CASSLYIYEQYF. In DNA, the CDR3 is TGTGCCAGCAGTTTATATATTTACGAGCAGTACTTC.

The rearrangement uses TRBV7-3 and TRBJ2-7; maybe TRBD2 (6 bases). The CDR3 has 12 amino acids. Germline V gene lookup returns CDR1 SGHTA and CDR2 FQGTGA. With 4 bases removed from V and 3 bases from J, the gap between germline ends came to 7 bases. This CDR3 reads CASSYGGYEQYF. CDR3 coding DNA: TGTGCCAGCAGCTACGGGGGCTACGAGCAGTACTTC.

The rearrangement links TRBV29-1 to TRBJ1-2, with TRBD1 as a possible D gene (5 bases). Germline loops: CDR1 SQVTM, CDR2 ANQGSEA. V was pared by 4 bases and J by 2 bases, with 17 bases between. The CDR3 sequence is 15 residues long. DNA for the CDR3: TGCAGCGTTGCGGGAGCAGGGCGAAGGAACTATGGCTACACCTTC. It yields the protein CSVAGAGRRNYGYTF.

J is TRBJ2-5 and V is TRBV6-6; D remains unclear. V dropped 8 bases and J dropped 4 bases, with 8 bases sitting between them. CDR3 size: 11 residues. Germline loops: CDR1 MNHNY, CDR2 SVGAGI (reference sequence). The CDR3, as DNA: TGTGCCAGCGCCCGAGGAGAGACCCAGTACTTC. Protein sequence: CASARGETQYF.

This rearrangement joins TRBV2 to TRBJ2-3; 7 nucleotides align to TRBD1. The V gene end was trimmed by 5 bases and the J gene end by 2 bases; junction bases not matched to a gene: 7. This CDR3 spans 15 amino acids. The germline CDR1 and CDR2 sequences are SNHLY and FYNNEI. CDR3 region: CASSQTGLVTDTQYF. CDR3 bases: TGTGCCAGCAGTCAGACAGGGTTGGTCACAGATACGCAGTATTTT.

The V call is TRBV5-1, the J call TRBJ2-3; 7 bases match TRBD2. The V gene end was trimmed by 6 bases and the J gene end by 4 bases; junction bases not matched to a gene: 8. In germline, CDR1 is SGHRS, CDR2 YFSETQ. This CDR3 region has 14 residues. The CDR3 is CASNSGIGSDTQYF. The CDR3 nucleotides read TGCGCCAGCAACAGCGGGATAGGGTCAGATACGCAGTATTTT.

V and J are TRBV4-1 and TRBJ2-1; D unclear. The CDR3 contains 13 residues. Germline V gives CDR1 MGHRA, CDR2 YSYEKL. With 4 bases removed from V and 4 bases from J, the gap between germline ends came to 8 bases. The CDR3 DNA is TGCGCCAGCAGCCCAAACGTGTACAATGAGCAGTTCTTC. It codes for CASSPNVYNEQFF.

The CDR3 sequence is CASSFPGANVLTF. The CDR3 region has the DNA TGTGCCAGCAGCTTCCCTGGGGCCAACGTCCTGACTTTC. This chain joins TRBV7-2 and TRBJ2-6; D is undetermined. Trimming left V 3 bases short and J 2 bases short, with 2 bases between. Germline assignment: CDR1 SGHTA and CDR2 FQGNSA. CDR3 length: 13 amino acids.

The gene calls are TRBV7-9 and TRBJ1-5; no firm D call. V was clipped by 3 bases and J by 0 bases, with 9 bases between them. The CDR3 extends over 15 amino acids. CDR1 is SEHNR, CDR2 FQNEAQ, per germline (reference sequence). The DNA of the CDR3 is TGTGCCAGCAGCTTTAGCGACGGTAGCAATCAGCCCCAGCATTTT. Translation: CASSFSDGSNQPQHF.

The CDR3 sequence: CSVKQGKNTGELFF. The CDR3 DNA sequence: TGCAGCGTAAAACAGGGAAAGAACACCGGGGAGCTGTTTTTT. The chain carries TRBV29-1 and TRBJ2-2; D perhaps matches TRBD1 (6 bases). Trimming took off 6 bases at V and 1 base at J, with 12 bases between the two ends. CDR1 is SQVTM, CDR2 ANQGSEA, per germline. The CDR3 has 14 residues.